Listed below are T cell receptor beta chains from one sample, sequenced in a study of beta chain features in type 1 diabetes. The assay was immunoSEQ multiplex PCR, and TCRdb's table has in-frame clones only and misses some. The table has around 250,000 clones, roughly 13% seen once. The sample consisted of naive CD4+ T cells from blood. The receptors shown here come from a man aged 25 to 45 with type 1 diabetes. The CDR3 runs from the conserved cysteine through the conserved F or W. Fields, in order: D gene, clone size, J gene, V gene, CDR3 DNA, CDR3 protein. The D gene is left open where the match is weak. Clone size is not always given. Where it is, it says once, few, many or a class for expanded clones.

TRBD2 | few | TRBJ2-1 | TRBV30 | TGTGCCTGGAGCCCCGGACTAGCGACCTACAATGAGCAGTTCTTC | CAWSPGLATYNEQFF
NA | few | TRBJ2-5 | TRBV5-1 | TGCGCCAGCAGAACCCGCGGGTATCAAGAGACCCAGTACTTC | CASRTRGYQETQYF
NA | few | TRBJ1-5 | TRBV6-1 | TGTGCCAGCAGTGACAGGCATGACAATCAGCCCCAGCATTTT | CASSDRHDNQPQHF
NA | few | TRBJ1-5 | TRBV18 | TGTGCCAGCTCACCCGGGGGTAGCAATCAGCCCCAGCATTTT | CASSPGGSNQPQHF
TRBD1 | NA | TRBJ1-5 | TRBV5-1 | TGCGCCAGCAGCTTGGGAGGACAGGGCAATCAGCCCCAGCATTTT | CASSLGGQGNQPQHF
TRBD1 | few | TRBJ1-2 | TRBV29-1 | TGCAGCGTTGGGGACAGGGGAAGTGGCTACACCTTC | CSVGDRGSGYTF
TRBD2 | NA | TRBJ2-5 | TRBV5-4 | TGTGCCAGCAGCCCAGGGACTAGCGGAAGCTCCAGGGTGGAGACCCAGTACTTC | CASSPGTSGSSRVETQYF
NA | few | TRBJ1-3 | TRBV4-1 | TGCGCCAGCAGCCGACAGGCTCCCTCTGGAAACACCATATATTTT | CASSRQAPSGNTIYF
NA | NA | TRBJ2-7 | TRBV5-1 | TGCGCCAGCAGCTTGGGGCCGGGAGCAGGCTACGAGCAGTACTTC | CASSLGPGAGYEQYF
NA | NA | TRBJ2-6 | TRBV11-2 | TGTGCCAGCAGCCCAGGGATGTCTGGGGCCAACGTCCTGACTTTC | CASSPGMSGANVLTF
TRBD1 | few | TRBJ1-3 | TRBV6-5 | TGTGCCAGCCAGACAGGGTCGGGAAACACCATATATTTT | CASQTGSGNTIYF
TRBD1 | few | TRBJ2-7 | TRBV6-5 | TGTGCCAGCAGTTACCAGGGGGAGAACGAGCAGTACTTC | CASSYQGENEQYF
TRBD2 | NA | TRBJ2-5 | TRBV29-1 | TGCAGCGTTGGACTAGCGGGGGTGAAAGAGACCCAGTACTTC | CSVGLAGVKETQYF
NA | NA | TRBJ1-2 | TRBV7-2 | TGTGCCAGCAGCTTAGCCCGGGACTCTGGCTACACCTTC | CASSLARDSGYTF
NA | few | TRBJ1-1 | TRBV7-9 | TGTGCCAGCAGCTCTCAGACAGGGAACACTGAAGCTTTCTTT | CASSSQTGNTEAFF
NA | NA | TRBJ1-1 | TRBV4-1 | TGCGCCAGCAGCCAAGGCCGGGGGTTGAACACTGAAGCTTTCTTT | CASSQGRGLNTEAFF
NA | NA | TRBJ2-7 | TRBV29-1 | TGCAGCGTTGGGGAGCGGTCCGAGCAGTACTTC | CSVGERSEQYF
TRBD1 | few | TRBJ1-4 | TRBV18 | TGTGCCAGCTCGCGGACAGGGGAGGACGAAAAACTGTTTTTT | CASSRTGEDEKLFF
NA | few | TRBJ2-1 | TRBV9 | TGTGCCAGCAGCCTTCGGGGGGCCAGGGCCAATGAGCAGTTCTTC | CASSLRGARANEQFF